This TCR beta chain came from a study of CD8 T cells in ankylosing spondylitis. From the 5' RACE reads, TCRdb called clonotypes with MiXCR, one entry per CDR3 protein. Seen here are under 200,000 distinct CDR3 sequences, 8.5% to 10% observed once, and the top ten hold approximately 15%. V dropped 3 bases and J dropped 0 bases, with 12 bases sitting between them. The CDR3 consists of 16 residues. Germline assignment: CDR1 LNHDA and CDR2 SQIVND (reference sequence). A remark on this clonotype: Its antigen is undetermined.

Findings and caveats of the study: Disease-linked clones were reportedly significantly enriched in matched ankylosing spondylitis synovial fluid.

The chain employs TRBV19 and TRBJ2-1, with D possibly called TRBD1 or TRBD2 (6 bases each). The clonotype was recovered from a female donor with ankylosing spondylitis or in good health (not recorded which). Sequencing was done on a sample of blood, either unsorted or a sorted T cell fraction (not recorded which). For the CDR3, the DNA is TGTGCCAGTAGTATGGTCGGGGGCAGCTCCTACAATGAGCAGTTCTTC. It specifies CASSMVGGSSYNEQFF.